The rows below give T cell receptor beta chains drawn from one sample of a study of T cells in Graves' hyperthyroidism and ophthalmopathy. TCRdb reprocessed the multiplex PCR reads with MiXCR, giving one entry per CDR3 protein. The repertoire consists of roughly 420,000 distinct CDR3 sequences, with roughly an eighth occurring once and the leading ten covering 4% to 6.5%. Sequenced sample: blood. The origin of the receptors is a young woman with Graves' hyperthyroidism. Each CDR3 is given with its conserved first and last residue. Each record gives: V gene, CDR3 protein.

v_gene: TRBV10-3
CDR3aa: CAISGATSGSSYNEQFF

v_gene: TRBV7-3
CDR3aa: CASKMAGTLNTEAFF

v_gene: TRBV25-1
CDR3aa: CASSAFSEQFF

v_gene: TRBV2
CDR3aa: CASSDQLRDRTYEQYF

v_gene: TRBV5-1
CDR3aa: CTSSLASSYEQYF

v_gene: TRBV29-1
CDR3aa: CSVEPPTAVISDTQYF

v_gene: TRBV7-8
CDR3aa: CASSLVLGELFF

v_gene: TRBV6-1
CDR3aa: CASMRVSYNEQFF

v_gene: TRBV24-1
CDR3aa: CATSDLSGGDTLETQYF

v_gene: TRBV12-3/TRBV12-4
CDR3aa: CASSPDRSYGYTF

v_gene: TRBV7-9
CDR3aa: CASSPDTSHEQYF

v_gene: TRBV20-1
CDR3aa: CSANRQGAGYGYTF

v_gene: TRBV6-1
CDR3aa: CASSEGLAGHYEQYF

v_gene: TRBV18
CDR3aa: CASSPRQVNTGELFF

v_gene: TRBV3-1
CDR3aa: CASSPSTGYEQYF